This T cell receptor (beta chain) was observed in a study of early T cells in non-severe SARS-CoV-2 infection. Study details: Sequencing input comprised bulk RNA from unsorted whole blood; chain pairing was not available.

The CDR3 is 14 residues long. Between the trimmed V and J ends, which lost 6 bases and 3 bases, there was a span of 11 bases. CDR1 and CDR2 from the germline V gene are SNHLY and FYNNEI. Broader study findings: The study's VDJdb matching favored anti-spike CD8 responses and missed private and CD4 specificities.

This clonotype was seen more than once but under ten times. The target antigen is unknown. Researchers tagged individual cDNA molecules with unique molecular identifiers. TCRdb re-analysed the 5' RACE reads in MiXCR, keeping a single row per CDR3 protein. Counted here are roughly 35,000 distinct CDR3 sequences, over 9% occurring once; the ten biggest clones make up under 15%. This sequence joins TRBV2 and TRBJ2-2; possible D gene TRBD2, 6 bases. This TCR was recovered from an adult who was a healthcare worker with PCR-confirmed SARS-CoV-2 infection or an uninfected control (not recorded which). Sequenced input: whole blood. CDR3 sequence: CASRAGWDTGELFF. For the CDR3, the DNA is TGTGCCAGCAGAGCGGGTTGGGACACCGGGGAGCTGTTTTTT.